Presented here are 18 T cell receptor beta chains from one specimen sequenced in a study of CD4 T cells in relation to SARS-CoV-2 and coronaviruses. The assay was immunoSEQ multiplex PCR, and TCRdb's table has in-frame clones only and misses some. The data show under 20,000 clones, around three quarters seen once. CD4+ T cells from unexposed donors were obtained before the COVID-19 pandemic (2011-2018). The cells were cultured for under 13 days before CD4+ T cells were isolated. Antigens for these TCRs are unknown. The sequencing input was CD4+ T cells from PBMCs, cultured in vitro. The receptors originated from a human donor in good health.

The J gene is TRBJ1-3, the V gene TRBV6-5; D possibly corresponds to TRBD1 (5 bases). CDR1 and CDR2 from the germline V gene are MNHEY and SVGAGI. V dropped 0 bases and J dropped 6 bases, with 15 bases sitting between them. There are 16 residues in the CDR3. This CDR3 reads CASSYSTVGAVNTIYF. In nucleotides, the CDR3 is TGTGCCAGCAGTTACTCGACAGTAGGTGCAGTAAACACCATATATTTT.

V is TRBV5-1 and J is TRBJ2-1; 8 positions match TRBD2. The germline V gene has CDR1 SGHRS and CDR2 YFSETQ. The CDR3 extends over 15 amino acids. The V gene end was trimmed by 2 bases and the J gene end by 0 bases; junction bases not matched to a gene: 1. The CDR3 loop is CASSFSGDSYNEQFF. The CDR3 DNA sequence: TGCGCCAGCAGCTTTAGCGGGGACTCCTACAATGAGCAGTTCTTC. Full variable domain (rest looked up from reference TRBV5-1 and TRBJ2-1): KAGVTQTPRYLIKTRGQQVTLSCSPISGHRSVSWYQQTPGQGLQFLFEYFSETQRNKGNFPGRFSGRQFSNSRSEMNVSTLELGDSALYLCASSFSGDSYNEQFFGPGTRLTVL.

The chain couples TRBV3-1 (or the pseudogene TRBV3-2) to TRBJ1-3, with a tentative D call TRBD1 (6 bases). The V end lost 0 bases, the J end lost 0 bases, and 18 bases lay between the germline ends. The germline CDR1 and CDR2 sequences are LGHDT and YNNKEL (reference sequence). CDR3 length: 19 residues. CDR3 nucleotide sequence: TGTGCCAGCAGCCAAGATATCACCAGGGGAGCTTCCTCTGGAAACACCATATATTTT. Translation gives CASSQDITRGASSGNTIYF.

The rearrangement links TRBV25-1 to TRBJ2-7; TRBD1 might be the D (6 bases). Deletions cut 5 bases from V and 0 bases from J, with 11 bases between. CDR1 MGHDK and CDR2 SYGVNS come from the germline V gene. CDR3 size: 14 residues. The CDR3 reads CASSRAGVSYEQYF. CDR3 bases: TGTGCCAGCAGTAGGGCAGGGGTCTCCTACGAGCAGTACTTC.

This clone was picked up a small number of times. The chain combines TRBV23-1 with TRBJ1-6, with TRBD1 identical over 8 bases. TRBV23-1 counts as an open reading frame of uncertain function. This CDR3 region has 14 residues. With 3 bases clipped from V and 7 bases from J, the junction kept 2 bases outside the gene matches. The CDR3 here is CASSQQGANSPLHF. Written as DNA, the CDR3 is TGCGCCAGCAGTCAGCAGGGGGCCAATTCACCCCTCCACTTT.

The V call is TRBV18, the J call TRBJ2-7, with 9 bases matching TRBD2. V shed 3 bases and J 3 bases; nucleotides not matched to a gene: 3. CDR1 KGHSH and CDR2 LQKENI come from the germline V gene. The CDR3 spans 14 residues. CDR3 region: CASSPAGGVYEQYF. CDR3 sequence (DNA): TGTGCCAGCTCACCGGCGGGAGGGGTCTACGAGCAGTACTTC.

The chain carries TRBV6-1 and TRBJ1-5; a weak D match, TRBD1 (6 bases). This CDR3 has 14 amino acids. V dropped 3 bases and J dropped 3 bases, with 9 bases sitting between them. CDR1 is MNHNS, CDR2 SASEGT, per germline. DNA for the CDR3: TGTGCCAGCAGTGAGGGACAAGTCAATCAGCCCCAGCATTTT. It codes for CASSEGQVNQPQHF.

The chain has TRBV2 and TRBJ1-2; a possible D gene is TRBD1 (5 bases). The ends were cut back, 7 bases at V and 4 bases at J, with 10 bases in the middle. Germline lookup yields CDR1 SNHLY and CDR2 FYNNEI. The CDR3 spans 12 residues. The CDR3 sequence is CASTGTPYGYTF. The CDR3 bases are TGTGCCAGCACGGGGACCCCCTATGGCTACACCTTC.

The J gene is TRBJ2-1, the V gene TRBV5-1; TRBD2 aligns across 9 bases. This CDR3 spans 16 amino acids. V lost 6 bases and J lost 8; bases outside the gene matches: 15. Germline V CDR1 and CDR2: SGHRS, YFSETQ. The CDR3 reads CASTRGAGGIRDEQFF. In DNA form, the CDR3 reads TGCGCCAGCACCCGAGGAGCGGGAGGTATTCGGGATGAGCAGTTCTTC.

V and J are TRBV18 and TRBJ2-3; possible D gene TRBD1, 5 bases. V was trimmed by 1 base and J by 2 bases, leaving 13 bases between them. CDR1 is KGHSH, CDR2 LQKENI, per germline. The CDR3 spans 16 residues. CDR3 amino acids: CASSPLQGVNTDTQYF. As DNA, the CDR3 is TGTGCCAGCTCACCACTGCAGGGTGTAAACACAGATACGCAGTATTTT.

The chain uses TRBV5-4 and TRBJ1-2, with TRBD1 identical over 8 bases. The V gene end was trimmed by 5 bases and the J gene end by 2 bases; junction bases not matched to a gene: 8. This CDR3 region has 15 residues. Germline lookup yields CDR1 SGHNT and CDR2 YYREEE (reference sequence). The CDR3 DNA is TGTGCCAGCAGACAGAGGACAGGGCGCAACTATGGCTACACCTTC. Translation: CASRQRTGRNYGYTF.

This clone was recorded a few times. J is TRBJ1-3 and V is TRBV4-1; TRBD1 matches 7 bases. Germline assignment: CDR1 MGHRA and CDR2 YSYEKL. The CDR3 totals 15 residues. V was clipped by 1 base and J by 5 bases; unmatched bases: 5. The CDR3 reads CASSQGQGGRNTIYF. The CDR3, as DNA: TGCGCCAGCAGCCAAGGGCAGGGGGGCCGAAACACCATATATTTT.

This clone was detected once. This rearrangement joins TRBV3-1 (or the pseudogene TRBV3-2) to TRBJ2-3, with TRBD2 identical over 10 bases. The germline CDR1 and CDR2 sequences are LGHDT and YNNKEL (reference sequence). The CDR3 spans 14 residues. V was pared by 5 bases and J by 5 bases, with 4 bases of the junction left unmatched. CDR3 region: CASSDLAGVDTQYF. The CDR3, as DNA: TGTGCCAGCAGCGACCTAGCGGGAGTAGATACGCAGTATTTT.

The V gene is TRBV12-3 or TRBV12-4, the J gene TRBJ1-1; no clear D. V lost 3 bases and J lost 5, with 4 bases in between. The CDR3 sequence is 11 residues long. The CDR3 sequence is CASSLGTEAFF. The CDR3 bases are TGTGCCAGCAGTTTGGGAACTGAAGCTTTCTTT.

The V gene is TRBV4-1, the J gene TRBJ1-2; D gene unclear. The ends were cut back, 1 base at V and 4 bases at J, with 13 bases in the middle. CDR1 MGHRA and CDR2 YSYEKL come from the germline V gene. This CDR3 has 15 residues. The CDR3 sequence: CASSQGPRIGYGYTF. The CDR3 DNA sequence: TGCGCCAGCAGCCAAGGTCCCAGAATTGGCTATGGCTACACCTTC.

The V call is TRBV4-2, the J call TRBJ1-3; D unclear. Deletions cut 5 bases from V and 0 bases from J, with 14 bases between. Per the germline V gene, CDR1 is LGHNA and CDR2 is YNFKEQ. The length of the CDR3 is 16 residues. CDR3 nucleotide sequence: TGTGCCAGCAGCTACCTCCTCGCGAGCTCTGGAAACACCATATATTTT. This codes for CASSYLLASSGNTIYF.

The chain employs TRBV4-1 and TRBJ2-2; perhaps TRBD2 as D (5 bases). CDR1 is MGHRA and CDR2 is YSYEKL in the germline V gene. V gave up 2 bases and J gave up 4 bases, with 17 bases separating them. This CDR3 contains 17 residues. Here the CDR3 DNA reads TGCGCCAGCAGCCAAACCCTAGCACGGCTTGGCACCGGGGAGCTGTTTTTT. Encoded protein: CASSQTLARLGTGELFF.

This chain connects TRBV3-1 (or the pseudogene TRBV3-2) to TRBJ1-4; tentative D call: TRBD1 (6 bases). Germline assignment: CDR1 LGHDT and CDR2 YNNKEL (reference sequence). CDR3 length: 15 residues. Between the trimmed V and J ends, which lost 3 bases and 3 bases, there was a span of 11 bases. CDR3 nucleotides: TGTGCCAGCAGCCAGGGGGCGCTTTCTAATGAAAAACTGTTTTTT. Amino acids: CASSQGALSNEKLFF.